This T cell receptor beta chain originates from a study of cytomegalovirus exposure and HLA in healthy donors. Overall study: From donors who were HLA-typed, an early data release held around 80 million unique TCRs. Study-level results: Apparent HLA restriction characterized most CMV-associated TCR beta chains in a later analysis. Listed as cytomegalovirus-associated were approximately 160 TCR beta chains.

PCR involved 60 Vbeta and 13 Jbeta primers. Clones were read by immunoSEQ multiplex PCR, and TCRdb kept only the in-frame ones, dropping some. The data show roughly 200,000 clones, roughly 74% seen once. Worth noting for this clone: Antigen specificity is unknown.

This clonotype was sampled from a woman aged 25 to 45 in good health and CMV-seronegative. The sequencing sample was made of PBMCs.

CDR3 sequence (DNA): TGTGCCAGCAGTGAAGACGGGACTTGGAAGACCCAGTACTTC. Encoded protein: CASSEDGTWKTQYF. The rearrangement uses TRBV2 and TRBJ2-5, with a tentative D call TRBD2 (6 bases). This CDR3 region has 14 residues. Per germline, CDR1 SNHLY and CDR2 FYNNEI. The ends were cut back, 1 base at V and 6 bases at J, with 12 bases in the middle.